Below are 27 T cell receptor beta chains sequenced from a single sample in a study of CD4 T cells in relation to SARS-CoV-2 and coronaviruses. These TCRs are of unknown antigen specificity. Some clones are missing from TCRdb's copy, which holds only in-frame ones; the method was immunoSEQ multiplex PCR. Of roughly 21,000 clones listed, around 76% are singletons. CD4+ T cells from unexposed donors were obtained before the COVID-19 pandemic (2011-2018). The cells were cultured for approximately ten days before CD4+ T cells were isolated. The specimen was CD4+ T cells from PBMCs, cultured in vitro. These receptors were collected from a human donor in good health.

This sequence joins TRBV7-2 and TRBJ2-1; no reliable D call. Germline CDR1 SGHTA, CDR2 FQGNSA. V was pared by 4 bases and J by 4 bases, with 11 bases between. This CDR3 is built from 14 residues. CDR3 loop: CASSSRPEYNEQFF. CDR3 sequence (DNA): TGTGCCAGCAGCTCACGCCCGGAATACAATGAGCAGTTCTTC.

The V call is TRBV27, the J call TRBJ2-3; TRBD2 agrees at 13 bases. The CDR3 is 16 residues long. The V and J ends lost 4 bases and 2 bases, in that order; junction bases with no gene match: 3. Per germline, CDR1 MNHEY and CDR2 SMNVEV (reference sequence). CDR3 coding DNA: TGTGCCAGCAGTTCGGGACTAGCGGGACTCACAGATACGCAGTATTTT. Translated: CASSSGLAGLTDTQYF.

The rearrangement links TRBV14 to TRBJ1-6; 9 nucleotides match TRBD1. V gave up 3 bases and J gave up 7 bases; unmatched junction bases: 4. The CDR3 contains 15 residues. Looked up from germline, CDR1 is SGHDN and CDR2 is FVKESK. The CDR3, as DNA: TGTGCCAGCAGCCATACCGACAGGGGGAATTCACCCCTCCACTTT. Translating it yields CASSHTDRGNSPLHF.

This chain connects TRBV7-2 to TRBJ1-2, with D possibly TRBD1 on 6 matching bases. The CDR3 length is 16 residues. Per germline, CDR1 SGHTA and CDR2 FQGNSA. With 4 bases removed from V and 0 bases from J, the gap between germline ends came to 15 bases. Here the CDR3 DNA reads TGTGCCAGCAGCTCCTCGGAGGGGGGAACTAACTATGGCTACACCTTC. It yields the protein CASSSSEGGTNYGYTF. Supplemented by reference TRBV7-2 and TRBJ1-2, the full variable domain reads GAGVSQSPSNKVTEKGKDVELRCDPISGHTALYWYRQSLGQGLEFLIYFQGNSAPDKSGLPSDRFSAERTGGSVSTLTIQRTQQEDSAVYLCASSSSEGGTNYGYTFGSGTRLTVV.

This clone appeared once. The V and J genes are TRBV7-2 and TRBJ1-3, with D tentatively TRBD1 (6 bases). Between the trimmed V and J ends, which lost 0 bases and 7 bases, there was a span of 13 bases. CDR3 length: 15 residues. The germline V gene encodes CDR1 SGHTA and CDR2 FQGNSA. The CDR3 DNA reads TGTGCCAGCAGCTTAGCGCTGGGGGGCGAGAACACCATATATTTT. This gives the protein CASSLALGGENTIYF.

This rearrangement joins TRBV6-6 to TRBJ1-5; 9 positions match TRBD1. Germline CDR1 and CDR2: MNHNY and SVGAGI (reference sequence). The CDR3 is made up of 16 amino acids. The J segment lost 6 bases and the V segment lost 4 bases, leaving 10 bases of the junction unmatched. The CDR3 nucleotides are TGTGCCAGCAGTTTCCCACCGGGACAGGGTGCTCAGCCCCAGCATTTT. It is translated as CASSFPPGQGAQPQHF.

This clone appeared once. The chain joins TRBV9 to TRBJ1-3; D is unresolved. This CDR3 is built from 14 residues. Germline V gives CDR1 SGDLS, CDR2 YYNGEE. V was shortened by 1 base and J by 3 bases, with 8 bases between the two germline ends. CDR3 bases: TGTGCCAGCAGCGTACAGTCGGTTGGAAACACCATATATTTT. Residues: CASSVQSVGNTIYF.

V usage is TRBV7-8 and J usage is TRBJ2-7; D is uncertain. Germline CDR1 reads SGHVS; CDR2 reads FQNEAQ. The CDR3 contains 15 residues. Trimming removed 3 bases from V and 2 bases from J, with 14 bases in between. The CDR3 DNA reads TGTGCCAGCAGCTTGATGACGGATCAGGCCTACGAGCAGTACTTC. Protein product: CASSLMTDQAYEQYF. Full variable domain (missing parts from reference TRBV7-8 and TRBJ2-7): GAGVSQSPRYKVAKRGQDVALRCDPISGHVSLFWYQQALGQGPEFLTYFQNEAQLDKSGLPSDRFFAERPEGSVSTLKIQRTQQEDSAVYLCASSLMTDQAYEQYFGPGTRLTVT.

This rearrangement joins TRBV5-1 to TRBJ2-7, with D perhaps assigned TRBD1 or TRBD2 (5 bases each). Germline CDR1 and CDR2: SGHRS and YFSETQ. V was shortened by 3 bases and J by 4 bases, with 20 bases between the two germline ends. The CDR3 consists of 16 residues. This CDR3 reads CASSWALGDPVYEQYF. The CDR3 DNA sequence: TGCGCCAGCAGCTGGGCCCTTGGGGACCCAGTTTACGAGCAGTACTTC. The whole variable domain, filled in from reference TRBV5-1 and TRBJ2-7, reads KAGVTQTPRYLIKTRGQQVTLSCSPISGHRSVSWYQQTPGQGLQFLFEYFSETQRNKGNFPGRFSGRQFSNSRSEMNVSTLELGDSALYLCASSWALGDPVYEQYFGPGTRLTVT.

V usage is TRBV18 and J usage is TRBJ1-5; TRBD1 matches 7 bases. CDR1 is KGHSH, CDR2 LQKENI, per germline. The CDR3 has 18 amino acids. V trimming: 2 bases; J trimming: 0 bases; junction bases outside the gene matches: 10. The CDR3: CASSPEPRDRFSNQPQHF. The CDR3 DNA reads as TGTGCCAGCTCACCAGAGCCCCGGGACAGATTTAGCAATCAGCCCCAGCATTTT.

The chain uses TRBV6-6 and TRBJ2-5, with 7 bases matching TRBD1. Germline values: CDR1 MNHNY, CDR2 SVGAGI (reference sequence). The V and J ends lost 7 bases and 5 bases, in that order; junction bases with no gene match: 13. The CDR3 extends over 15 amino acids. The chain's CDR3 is CASTPGQSNLETQYF. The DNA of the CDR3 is TGTGCCAGCACTCCGGGACAGTCGAATTTGGAGACCCAGTACTTC.

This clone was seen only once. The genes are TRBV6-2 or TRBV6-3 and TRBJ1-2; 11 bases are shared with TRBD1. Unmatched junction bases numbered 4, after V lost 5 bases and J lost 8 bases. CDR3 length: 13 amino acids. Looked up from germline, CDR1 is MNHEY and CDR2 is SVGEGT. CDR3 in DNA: TGTGCCAGCAGTCCCGGGACAGGGGGAGGCTACACCTTC. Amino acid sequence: CASSPGTGGGYTF.

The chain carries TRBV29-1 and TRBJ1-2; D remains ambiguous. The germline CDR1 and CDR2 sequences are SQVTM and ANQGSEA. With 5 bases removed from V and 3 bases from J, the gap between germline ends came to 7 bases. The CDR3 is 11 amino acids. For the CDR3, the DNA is TGCAGCGTTTTCACTGACTATGGCTACACCTTC. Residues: CSVFTDYGYTF.

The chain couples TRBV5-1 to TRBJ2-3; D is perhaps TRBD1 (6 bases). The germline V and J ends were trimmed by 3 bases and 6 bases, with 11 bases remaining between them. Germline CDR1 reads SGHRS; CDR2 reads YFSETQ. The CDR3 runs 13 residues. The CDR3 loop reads CASSSMRGDTQYF. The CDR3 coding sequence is TGCGCCAGCAGCTCCATGAGGGGGGATACGCAGTATTTT.

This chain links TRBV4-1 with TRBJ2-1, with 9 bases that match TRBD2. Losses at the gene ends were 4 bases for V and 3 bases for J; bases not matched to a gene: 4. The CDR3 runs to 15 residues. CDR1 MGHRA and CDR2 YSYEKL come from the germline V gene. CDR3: CASSPAGGGYNEQFF. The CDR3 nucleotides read TGCGCCAGCAGCCCAGCGGGAGGCGGCTACAATGAGCAGTTCTTC.

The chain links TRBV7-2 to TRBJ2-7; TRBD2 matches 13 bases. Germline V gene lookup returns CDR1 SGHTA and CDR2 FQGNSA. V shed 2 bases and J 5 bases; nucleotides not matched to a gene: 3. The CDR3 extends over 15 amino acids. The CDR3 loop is CASSLRGLAGNEQYF. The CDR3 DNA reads TGTGCCAGCAGCTTACGGGGACTAGCGGGAAACGAGCAGTACTTC.

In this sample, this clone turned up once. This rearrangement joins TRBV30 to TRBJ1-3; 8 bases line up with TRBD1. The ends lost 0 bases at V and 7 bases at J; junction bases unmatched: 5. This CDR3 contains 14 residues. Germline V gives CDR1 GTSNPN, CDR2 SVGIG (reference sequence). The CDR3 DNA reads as TGTGCCTGGAGTGTGACAGGGGCTATGAACACCATATATTTT. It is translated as CAWSVTGAMNTIYF.

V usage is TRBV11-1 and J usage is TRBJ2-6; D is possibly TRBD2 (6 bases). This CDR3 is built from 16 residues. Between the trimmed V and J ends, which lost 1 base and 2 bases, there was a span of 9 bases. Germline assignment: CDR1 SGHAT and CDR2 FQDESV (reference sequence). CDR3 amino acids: CASSLVSGAGANVLTF. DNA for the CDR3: TGTGCCAGCAGCTTAGTATCGGGGGCTGGGGCCAACGTCCTGACTTTC.

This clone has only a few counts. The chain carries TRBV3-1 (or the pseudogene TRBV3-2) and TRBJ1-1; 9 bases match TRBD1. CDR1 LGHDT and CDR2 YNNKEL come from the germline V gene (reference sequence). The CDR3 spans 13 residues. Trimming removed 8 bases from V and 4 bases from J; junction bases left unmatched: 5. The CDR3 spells CASWDRAGTEAFF. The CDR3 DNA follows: TGTGCCAGCTGGGACAGGGCAGGCACTGAAGCTTTCTTT.

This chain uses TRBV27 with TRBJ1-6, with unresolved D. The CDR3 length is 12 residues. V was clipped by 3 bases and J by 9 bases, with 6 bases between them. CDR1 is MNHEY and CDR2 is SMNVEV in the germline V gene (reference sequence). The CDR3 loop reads CASSFPGSPLHF. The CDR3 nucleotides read TGTGCCAGCAGTTTCCCGGGTTCACCCCTCCACTTT.

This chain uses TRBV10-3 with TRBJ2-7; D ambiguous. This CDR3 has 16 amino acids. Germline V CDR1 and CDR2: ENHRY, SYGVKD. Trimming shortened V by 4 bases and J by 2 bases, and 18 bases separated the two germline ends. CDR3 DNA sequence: TGTGCCATCAGTGTATTCGCCCCATCCAATACCTACGAGCAGTACTTC. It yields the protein CAISVFAPSNTYEQYF.

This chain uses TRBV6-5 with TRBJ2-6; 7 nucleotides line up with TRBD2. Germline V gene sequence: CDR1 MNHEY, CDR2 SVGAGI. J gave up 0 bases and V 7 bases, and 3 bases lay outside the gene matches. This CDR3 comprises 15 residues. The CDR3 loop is CASNAGVSGANVLTF. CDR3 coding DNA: TGTGCCAGCAACGCGGGAGTCTCTGGGGCCAACGTCCTGACTTTC.

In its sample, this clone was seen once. CDR3 residues: CASSRTGSDGYTF. CDR3 nucleotide sequence: TGTGCCAGCAGCCGGACCGGGTCGGATGGCTACACCTTC. The gene calls are TRBV6-2 or TRBV6-3 and TRBJ1-2; unclear D gene. Germline CDR1 is MNHEY and CDR2 is SVGEGT. The CDR3 has 13 residues. V lost 6 bases and J lost 6, with 14 bases in between.

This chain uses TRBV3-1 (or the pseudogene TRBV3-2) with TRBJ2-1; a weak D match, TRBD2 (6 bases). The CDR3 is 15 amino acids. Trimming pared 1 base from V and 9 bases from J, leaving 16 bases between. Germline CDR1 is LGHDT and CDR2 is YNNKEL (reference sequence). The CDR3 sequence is CASSQAGVGMGEQFF. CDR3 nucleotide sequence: TGTGCCAGCAGCCAAGCGGGAGTTGGAATGGGTGAGCAGTTCTTC.

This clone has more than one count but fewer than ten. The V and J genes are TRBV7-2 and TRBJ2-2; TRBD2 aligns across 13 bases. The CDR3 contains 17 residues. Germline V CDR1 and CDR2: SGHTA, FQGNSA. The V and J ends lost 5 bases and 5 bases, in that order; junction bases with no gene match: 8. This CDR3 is CASSPGRGLAGTGELFF. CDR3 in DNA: TGTGCCAGCAGCCCAGGGCGGGGACTAGCGGGGACCGGGGAGCTGTTTTTT.

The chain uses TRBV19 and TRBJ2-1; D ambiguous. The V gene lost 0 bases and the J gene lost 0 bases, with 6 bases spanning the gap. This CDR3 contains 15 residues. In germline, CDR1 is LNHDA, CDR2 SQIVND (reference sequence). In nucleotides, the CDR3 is TGTGCCAGTAGTATAGACTCGAGCTCCTACAATGAGCAGTTCTTC. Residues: CASSIDSSSYNEQFF.

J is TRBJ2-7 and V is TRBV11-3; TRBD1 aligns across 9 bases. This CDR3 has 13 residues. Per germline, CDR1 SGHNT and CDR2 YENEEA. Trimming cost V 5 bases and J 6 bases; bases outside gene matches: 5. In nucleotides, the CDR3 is TGTGCCAGCAGCACCCAACAGGGGGCCGAGCAGTACTTC. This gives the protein CASSTQQGAEQYF.